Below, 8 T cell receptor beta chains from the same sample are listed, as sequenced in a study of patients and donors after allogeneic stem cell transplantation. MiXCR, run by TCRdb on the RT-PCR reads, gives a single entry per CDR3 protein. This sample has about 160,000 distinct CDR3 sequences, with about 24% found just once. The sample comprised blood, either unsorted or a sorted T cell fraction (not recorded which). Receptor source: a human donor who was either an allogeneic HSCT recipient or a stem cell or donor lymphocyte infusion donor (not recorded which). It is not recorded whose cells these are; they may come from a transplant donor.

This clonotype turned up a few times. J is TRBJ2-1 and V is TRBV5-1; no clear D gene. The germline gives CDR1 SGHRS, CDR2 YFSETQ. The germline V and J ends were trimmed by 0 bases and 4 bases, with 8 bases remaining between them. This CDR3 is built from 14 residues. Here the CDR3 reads CASSLVPVYNEQFF. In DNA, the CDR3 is TGCGCCAGCAGCTTGGTACCTGTTTACAATGAGCAGTTCTTC.

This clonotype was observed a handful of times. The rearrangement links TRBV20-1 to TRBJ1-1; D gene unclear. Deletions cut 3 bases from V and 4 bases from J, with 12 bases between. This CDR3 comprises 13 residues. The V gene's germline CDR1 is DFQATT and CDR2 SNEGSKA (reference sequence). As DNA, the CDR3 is TGCAGTGCTAGTCCCCCGGCGGGCACTGAAGCTTTCTTT. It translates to CSASPPAGTEAFF.

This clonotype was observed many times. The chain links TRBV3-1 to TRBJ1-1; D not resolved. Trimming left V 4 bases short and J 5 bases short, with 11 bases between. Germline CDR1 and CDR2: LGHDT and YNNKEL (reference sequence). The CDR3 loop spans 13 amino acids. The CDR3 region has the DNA TGTGCCAGCAGCCGCCGGGGTGAAACTGAAGCTTTCTTT. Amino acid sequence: CASSRRGETEAFF.

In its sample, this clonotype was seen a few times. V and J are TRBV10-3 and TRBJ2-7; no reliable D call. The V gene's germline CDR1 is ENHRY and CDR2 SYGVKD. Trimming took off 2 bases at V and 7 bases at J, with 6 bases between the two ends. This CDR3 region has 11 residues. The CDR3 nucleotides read TGTGCCATCAGTGAGCAGAGGGAGCAGTACTTC. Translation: CAISEQREQYF.

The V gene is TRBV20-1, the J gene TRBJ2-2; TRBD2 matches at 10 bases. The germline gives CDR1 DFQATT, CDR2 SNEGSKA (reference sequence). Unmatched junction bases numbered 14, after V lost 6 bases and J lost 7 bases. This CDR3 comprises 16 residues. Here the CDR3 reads CSAAVGAGGQGGELFF. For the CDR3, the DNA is TGCAGTGCCGCGGTAGGAGCGGGGGGGCAAGGCGGGGAGCTGTTTTTT.

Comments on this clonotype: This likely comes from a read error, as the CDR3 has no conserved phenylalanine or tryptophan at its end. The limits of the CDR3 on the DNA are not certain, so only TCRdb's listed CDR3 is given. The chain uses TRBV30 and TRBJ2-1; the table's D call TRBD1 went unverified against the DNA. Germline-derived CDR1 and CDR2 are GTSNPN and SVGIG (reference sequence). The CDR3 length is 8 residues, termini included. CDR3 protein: CAWSWTDR.

The CDR3 here is CAITRISTQGNTEAFF. The CDR3 nucleotides are TGTGCCATCACGAGAATCTCGACCCAAGGGAACACTGAAGCTTTCTTT. This rearrangement joins TRBV10-3 to TRBJ1-1; no clear D. The CDR3 runs 16 residues. V lost 7 bases and J 1 base, leaving 19 bases between the germline ends. The germline V gene encodes CDR1 ENHRY and CDR2 SYGVKD.

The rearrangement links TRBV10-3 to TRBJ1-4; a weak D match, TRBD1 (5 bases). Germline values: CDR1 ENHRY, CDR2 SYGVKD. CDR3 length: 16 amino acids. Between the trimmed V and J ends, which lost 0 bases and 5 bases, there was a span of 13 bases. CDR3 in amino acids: CAISESRGRANEKLFF. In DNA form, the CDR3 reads TGTGCCATCAGTGAGTCGCGGGGACGGGCGAATGAAAAACTGTTTTTT.